Below, 10 T cell receptor beta chains from the same sample are listed, as sequenced in a study of somatic mutations in cytotoxic T cells in rheumatoid arthritis. This table comes from immunoSEQ multiplex PCR, and its TCRdb copy is limited to in-frame clones, with some not included. Of 12,000 or so clones in the sample, around three quarters were seen once. The sequencing sample was made of CD8+ T cells sorted from blood. The receptors were gathered from a man aged 55 to 70 in good health.

V gene TRBV28 combines with J gene TRBJ2-5; 13 bases are shared with TRBD2. There are 19 residues in the CDR3. Germline CDR1 is MDHEN and CDR2 is SYDVKM. The V and J ends lost 5 bases and 2 bases, in that order; junction bases with no gene match: 14. The CDR3 DNA sequence: TGTGCCAGCAGTCCGCTCGGACTGTGGACTAGCGGGAGACAAGAGACCCAGTACTTC. It codes for CASSPLGLWTSGRQETQYF.

The chain is built from TRBV4-2 and TRBJ1-2; no clear D gene. The CDR3 is 15 residues long. Looked up from germline, CDR1 is LGHNA and CDR2 is YNFKEQ. Trimming left V 1 base short and J 4 bases short, with 13 bases between. The CDR3 loop reads CASSQGGLGGYGYTF. CDR3 nucleotides: TGTGCCAGCAGCCAAGGAGGTTTGGGTGGCTATGGCTACACCTTC.

J is TRBJ2-7 and V is TRBV7-8; no clear D gene. Looked up from germline, CDR1 is SGHVS and CDR2 is FQNEAQ. V dropped 1 base and J dropped 1 base, with 11 bases sitting between them. This CDR3 has 15 amino acids. Written as DNA, the CDR3 is TGTGCCAGCAGCTTAGTTGGCAGTACTTCCTACGAGCAGTACTTC. This encodes CASSLVGSTSYEQYF.

The genes are TRBV14 and TRBJ2-1; 8 positions match TRBD2. J lost 3 bases, V lost 4 bases, and 20 bases had no gene match. There are 20 residues in the CDR3. From germline, CDR1 is SGHDN and CDR2 FVKESK. CDR3 coding DNA: TGTGCCAGCAGCCGCCTTCCGGGACTAGAACTTAAAAACGTCTACAATGAGCAGTTCTTC. Protein: CASSRLPGLELKNVYNEQFF.

This sequence joins TRBV18 and TRBJ2-1; D might be TRBD2 (6 bases). Germline V lookup: CDR1 KGHSH, CDR2 LQKENI. This CDR3 is 15 amino acids long. Trimming took off 0 bases at V and 2 bases at J, with 8 bases between the two ends. CDR3 DNA: TGTGCCAGCTCACCACCGACTAGTGCCTACAATGAGCAGTTCTTC. Its translation: CASSPPTSAYNEQFF.

The chain is built from TRBV27 and TRBJ1-2, with no clear D. Germline V gene sequence: CDR1 MNHEY, CDR2 SMNVEV (reference sequence). V gave up 7 bases and J gave up 6 bases, with 15 bases separating them. The CDR3 has 13 amino acids. In DNA, the CDR3 is TGTGCCAGCAAGATTTCTCAAACGGATGGCTACACCTTC. Translated, it gives CASKISQTDGYTF.

The chain combines TRBV6-6 with TRBJ1-1; 9 bases match TRBD1. This CDR3 spans 14 amino acids. The V gene end was trimmed by 6 bases and the J gene end by 2 bases; junction bases not matched to a gene: 4. Per the germline V gene, CDR1 is MNHNY and CDR2 is SVGAGI (reference sequence). DNA for the CDR3: TGTGCCAGCAGCGACAGGGGGAAAAACACTGAAGCTTTCTTT. Amino acid sequence: CASSDRGKNTEAFF.

By share of the sample, this clone is medium-sized. The chain couples TRBV21-1 to TRBJ1-1; the table's D call of TRBD1 was not tested on the DNA. TRBV21-1 is classified as a pseudogene. CDR3 length equals 14 residues. The CDR3, as DNA: TGTGCCAGCAGCAAATTCAGGGGGTCCACTGAAGCTTTCTTT. Its translation is CASSKFRGSTEAFF.

This chain uses TRBV6-5 with TRBJ2-1; D not resolved. Trimming took 4 bases from V and 0 from J, leaving 10 bases between them. The CDR3 loop spans 15 amino acids. CDR1 and CDR2 from the germline V gene are MNHEY and SVGAGI. CDR3 sequence: CASSSGPPSYNEQFF. The CDR3 bases are TGTGCCAGCAGTTCAGGACCGCCCTCCTACAATGAGCAGTTCTTC.

The table lists this clone with a few counts. The chain joins TRBV10-1 to TRBJ2-2; D is possibly TRBD1 (6 bases). The CDR3 sequence is 14 residues long. The V gene's germline CDR1 is WNHNN and CDR2 SYGVQD (reference sequence). Between the trimmed V and J ends, which lost 8 bases and 4 bases, there was a span of 14 bases. DNA for the CDR3: TGCGCCAGCGAACGGGACACACTCACCGGGGAGCTGTTTTTT. Protein: CASERDTLTGELFF.